This T cell receptor (beta chain) was profiled in a study of OX40 agonist ivuxolimab in advanced cancers. Study-wide context: At 0.01 to 10 mg/kg, ivuxolimab was administered intravenously to patients every 2 weeks.

The CDR3 is 11 residues long. The ends were cut back, 1 base at V and 11 bases at J, with 8 bases in the middle. Per germline, CDR1 SGHAT and CDR2 FQNNGV. In this sample, this clone turned up a few times. Assay used: immunoSEQ multiplex PCR; TCRdb lists only in-frame clones, some missing. The repertoire consists of some 86,000 clones, with approximately 91% occurring once and the leading ten covering roughly 6.9%. The origin of this receptor is an adult with an advanced solid tumor such as melanoma, head and neck, liver or kidney cancer. The sequencing here drew on CD4+ or CD8+ T cells sorted from blood, taken in a trial of the OX40 agonist ivuxolimab. The chain is built from TRBV11-2 and TRBJ1-1, with TRBD1 as a possible D gene (5 bases). For the CDR3, the DNA is TGTGCCAGCAGCTTAGGGGGGATCGCTTTCTTT. Encoded protein: CASSLGGIAFF.